The entry below describes one TCR beta chain. Its target is not known. With 1 base clipped from V and 9 bases from J, the junction kept 5 bases outside the gene matches. This CDR3 comprises 15 residues. The sample originates from a study of Graves' ophthalmopathy and Graves' hyperthyroidism. Study in general: Stable hyperthyroidism denotes an absence of ophthalmopathy throughout 18 months of follow-up. Study-wide results and caveats: Also, most clonotypes expanded in the thyroid above 0.001 frequency appeared in blood.

TCR beta CDR3 amplification used RNA transcripts. The first round was an RT-PCR with HTBI primers, and the second round was a multiplex PCR. TCRdb redid the calling of the multiplex PCR reads with MiXCR, one entry per CDR3 protein. The sample yields some 1.1 million distinct CDR3 sequences, roughly two fifths seen once. The hyperthyroidism patients had a new diagnosis of under 2 months' duration and were aged 18 to 65. Excluded were patients with other autoimmune diseases, uncontrolled infections, pregnancy or lactation. This receptor was taken from an adult man with Graves' hyperthyroidism. The genes are TRBV12-3 or TRBV12-4 and TRBJ1-6; the match to TRBD1 covers 8 bases. Sequenced sample: peripheral blood or thyroid tissue (not recorded which). The CDR3 here is CASSLVDRVISPLHF. The CDR3 DNA is TGTGCCAGCAGTTTAGTGGACAGGGTAATTTCACCCCTCCACTTT.